The source of this TCR beta chain is a study of technical replicates of blood from a few donors. Profiling relied on immunoSEQ multiplex PCR, and the TCRdb table lists in-frame clones only, not all of them. The sample includes tens of thousands of clones, roughly 90% of them seen just once. In its sample, this clone was seen a few times. The sequence derives from a human donor in good health. Some clones in this sample may be carry-over from other donors' samples. Sequenced: PBMCs.

CDR3 in DNA: TGTGCCAGCAGAAGGCAGGGAACTGTCTACGAGCAGTACTTC. Protein product: CASRRQGTVYEQYF. The chain uses TRBV7-8 and TRBJ2-7; the D gene is possibly TRBD1 (5 bases). V lost 6 bases and J lost 3, with 15 bases in between. The germline V gene encodes CDR1 SGHVS and CDR2 FQNEAQ. The CDR3 is made up of 14 amino acids.